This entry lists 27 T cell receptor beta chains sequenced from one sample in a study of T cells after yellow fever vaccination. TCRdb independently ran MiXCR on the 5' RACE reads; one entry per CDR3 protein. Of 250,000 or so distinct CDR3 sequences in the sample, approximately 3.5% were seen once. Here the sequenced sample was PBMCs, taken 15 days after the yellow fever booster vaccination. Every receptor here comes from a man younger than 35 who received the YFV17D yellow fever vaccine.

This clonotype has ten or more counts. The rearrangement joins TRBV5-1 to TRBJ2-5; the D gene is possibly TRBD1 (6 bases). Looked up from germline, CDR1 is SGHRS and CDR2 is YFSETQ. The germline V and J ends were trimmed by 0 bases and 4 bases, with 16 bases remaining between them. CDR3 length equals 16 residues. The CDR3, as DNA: TGCGCCAGCAGCTTGGTTACAGGGCCCTTGGGAGAGACCCAGTACTTC. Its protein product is CASSLVTGPLGETQYF. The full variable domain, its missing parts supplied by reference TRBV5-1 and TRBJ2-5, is KAGVTQTPRYLIKTRGQQVTLSCSPISGHRSVSWYQQTPGQGLQFLFEYFSETQRNKGNFPGRFSGRQFSNSRSEMNVSTLELGDSALYLCASSLVTGPLGETQYFGPGTRLLVL.

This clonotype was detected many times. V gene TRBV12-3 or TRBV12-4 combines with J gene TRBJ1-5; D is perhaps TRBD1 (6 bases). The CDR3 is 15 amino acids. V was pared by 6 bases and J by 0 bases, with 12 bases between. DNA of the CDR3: TGTGCCAGCAGACAGGGACCGTATAGCAATCAGCCCCAGCATTTT. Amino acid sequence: CASRQGPYSNQPQHF.

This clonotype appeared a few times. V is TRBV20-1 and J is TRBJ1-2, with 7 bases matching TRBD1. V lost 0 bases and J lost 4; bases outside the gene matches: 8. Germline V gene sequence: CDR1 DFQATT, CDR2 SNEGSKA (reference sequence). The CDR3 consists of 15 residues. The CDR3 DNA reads TGCAGTGCTAGAGATGGGCAGGGGGTTTCCTATGGCTACACCTTC. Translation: CSARDGQGVSYGYTF.

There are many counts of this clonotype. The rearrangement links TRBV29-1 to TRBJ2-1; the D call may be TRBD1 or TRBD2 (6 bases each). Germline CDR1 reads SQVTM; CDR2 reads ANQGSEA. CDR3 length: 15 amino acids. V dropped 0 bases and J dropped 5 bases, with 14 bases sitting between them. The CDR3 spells CSVEDVKGGNNEQFF. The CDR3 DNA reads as TGCAGCGTTGAAGATGTCAAGGGGGGCAACAATGAGCAGTTCTTC.

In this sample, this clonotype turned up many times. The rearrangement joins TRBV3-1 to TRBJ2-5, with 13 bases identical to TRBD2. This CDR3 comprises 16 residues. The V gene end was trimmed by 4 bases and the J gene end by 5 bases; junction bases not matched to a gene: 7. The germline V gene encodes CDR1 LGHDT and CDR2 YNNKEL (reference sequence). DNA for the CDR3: TGTGCCAGCAGCCGAAGACTAGCGGGGGGCCGGGAGACCCAGTACTTC. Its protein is CASSRRLAGGRETQYF.

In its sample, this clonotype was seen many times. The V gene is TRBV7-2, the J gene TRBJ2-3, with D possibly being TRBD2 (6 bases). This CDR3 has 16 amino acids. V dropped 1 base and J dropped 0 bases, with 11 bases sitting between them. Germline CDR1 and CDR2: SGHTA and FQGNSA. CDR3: CASSLVAGLSTDTQYF. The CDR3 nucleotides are TGTGCCAGCAGCTTAGTGGCGGGGTTGAGCACAGATACGCAGTATTTT.

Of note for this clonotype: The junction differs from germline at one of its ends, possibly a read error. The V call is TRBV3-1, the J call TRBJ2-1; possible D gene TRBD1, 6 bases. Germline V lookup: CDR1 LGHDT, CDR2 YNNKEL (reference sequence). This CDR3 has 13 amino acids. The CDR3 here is CARSSRTVNVQFF. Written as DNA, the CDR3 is TGTGCCAGAAGCAGTAGGACAGTCAATGTGCAGTTCTTC.

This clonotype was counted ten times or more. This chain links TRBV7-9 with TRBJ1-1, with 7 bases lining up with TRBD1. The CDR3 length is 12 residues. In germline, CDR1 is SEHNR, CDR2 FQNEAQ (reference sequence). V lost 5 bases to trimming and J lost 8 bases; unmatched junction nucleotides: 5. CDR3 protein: CASSLRTGEAFF. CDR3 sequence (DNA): TGTGCCAGCAGCCTACGGACAGGAGAAGCTTTCTTT.

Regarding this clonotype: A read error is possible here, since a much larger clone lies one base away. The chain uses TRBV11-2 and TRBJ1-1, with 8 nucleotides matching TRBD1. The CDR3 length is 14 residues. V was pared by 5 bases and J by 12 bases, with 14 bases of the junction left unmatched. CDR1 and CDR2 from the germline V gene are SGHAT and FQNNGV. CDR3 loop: CASSPTRGQHSPFF. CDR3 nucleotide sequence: TGTGCCAGCAGCCCGACCAGGGGGCAACACTCGCCTTTCTTT.

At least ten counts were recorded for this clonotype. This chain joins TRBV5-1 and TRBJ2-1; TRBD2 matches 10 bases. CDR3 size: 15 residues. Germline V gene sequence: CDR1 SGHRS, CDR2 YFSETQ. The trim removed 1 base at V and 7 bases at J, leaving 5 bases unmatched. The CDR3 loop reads CASSLLAGVGNEQFF. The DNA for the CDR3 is TGCGCCAGCAGCTTGCTAGCGGGGGTAGGAAATGAGCAGTTCTTC.

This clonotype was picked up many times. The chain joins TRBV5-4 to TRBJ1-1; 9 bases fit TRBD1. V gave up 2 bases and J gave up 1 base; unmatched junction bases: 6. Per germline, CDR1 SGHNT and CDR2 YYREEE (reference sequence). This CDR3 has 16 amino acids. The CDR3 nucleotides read TGTGCCAGCAGCTTACCACAGGGGGCAAGGAACACTGAAGCTTTCTTT. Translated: CASSLPQGARNTEAFF.

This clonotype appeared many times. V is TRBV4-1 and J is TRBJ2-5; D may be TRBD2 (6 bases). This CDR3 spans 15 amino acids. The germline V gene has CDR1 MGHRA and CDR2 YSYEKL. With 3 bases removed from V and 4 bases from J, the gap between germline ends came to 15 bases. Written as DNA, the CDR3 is TGCGCCAGCAGCCAGATCGGGACTCGGCGAGAGACCCAGTACTTC. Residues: CASSQIGTRRETQYF.

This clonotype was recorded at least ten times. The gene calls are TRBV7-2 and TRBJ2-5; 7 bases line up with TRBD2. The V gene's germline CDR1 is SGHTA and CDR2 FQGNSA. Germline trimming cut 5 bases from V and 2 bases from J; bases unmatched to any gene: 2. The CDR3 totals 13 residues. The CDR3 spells CASSLREQETQYF. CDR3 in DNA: TGTGCCAGCAGCCTGCGGGAGCAAGAGACCCAGTACTTC.

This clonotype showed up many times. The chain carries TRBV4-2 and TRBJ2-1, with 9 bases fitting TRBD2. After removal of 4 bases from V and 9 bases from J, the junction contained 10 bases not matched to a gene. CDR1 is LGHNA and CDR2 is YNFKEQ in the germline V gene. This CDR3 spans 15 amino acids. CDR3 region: CASSRQRGDVAEQFF. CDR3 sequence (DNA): TGTGCCAGCAGCCGACAGCGGGGGGACGTCGCTGAGCAGTTCTTC.

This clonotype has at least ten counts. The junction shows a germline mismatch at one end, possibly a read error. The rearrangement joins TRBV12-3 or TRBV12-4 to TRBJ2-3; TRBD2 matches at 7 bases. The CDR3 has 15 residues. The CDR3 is CASSLATTSTDTQYF. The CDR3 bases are TGTGCCAGCAGTTTAGCAACGACTAGCACGGATACGCAGTATTTT.

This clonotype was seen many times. CDR3 sequence: CASSPLTHLLNYGYTF. The CDR3, as DNA: TGTGCCAGCAGTCCCCTGACACACCTCCTTAACTATGGCTACACCTTC. V is TRBV5-6 and J is TRBJ1-2; no definite D call. Between the trimmed V and J ends, which lost 5 bases and 1 base, there was a span of 18 bases. The CDR3 runs to 16 residues. Germline values: CDR1 SGHDT, CDR2 YYEEEE.

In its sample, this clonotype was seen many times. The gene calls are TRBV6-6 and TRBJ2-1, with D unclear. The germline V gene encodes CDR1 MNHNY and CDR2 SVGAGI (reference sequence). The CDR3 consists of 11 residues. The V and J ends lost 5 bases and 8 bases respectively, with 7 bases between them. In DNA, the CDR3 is TGTGCCAGCAGTCCCCGCGATGAGCAGTTCTTC. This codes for CASSPRDEQFF.

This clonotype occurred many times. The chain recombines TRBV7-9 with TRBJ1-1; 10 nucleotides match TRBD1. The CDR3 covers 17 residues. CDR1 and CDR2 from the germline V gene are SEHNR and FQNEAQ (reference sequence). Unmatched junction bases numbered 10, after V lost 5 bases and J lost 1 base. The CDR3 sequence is CASSGIRDRGGNTEAFF. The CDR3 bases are TGTGCCAGCAGCGGGATCCGGGACAGGGGAGGGAACACTGAAGCTTTCTTT.

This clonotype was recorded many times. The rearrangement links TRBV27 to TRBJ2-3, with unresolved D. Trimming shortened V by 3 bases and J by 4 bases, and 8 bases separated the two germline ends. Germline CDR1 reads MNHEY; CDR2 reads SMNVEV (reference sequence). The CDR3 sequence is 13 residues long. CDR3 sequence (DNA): TGTGCCAGCAGTTTTACCCCTGCAGATACGCAGTATTTT. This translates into CASSFTPADTQYF.

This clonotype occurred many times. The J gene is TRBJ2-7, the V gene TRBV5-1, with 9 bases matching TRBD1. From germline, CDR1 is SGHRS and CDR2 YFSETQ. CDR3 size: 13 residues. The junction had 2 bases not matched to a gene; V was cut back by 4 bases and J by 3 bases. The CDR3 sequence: CASSGTGHYEQYF. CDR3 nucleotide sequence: TGCGCCAGCAGCGGGACAGGGCACTACGAGCAGTACTTC.

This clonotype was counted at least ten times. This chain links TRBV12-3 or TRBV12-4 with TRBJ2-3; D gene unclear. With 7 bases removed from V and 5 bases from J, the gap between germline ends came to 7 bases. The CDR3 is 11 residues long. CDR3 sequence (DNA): TGTGCCAGCACTCCCGGAGATACGCAGTATTTT. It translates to CASTPGDTQYF.

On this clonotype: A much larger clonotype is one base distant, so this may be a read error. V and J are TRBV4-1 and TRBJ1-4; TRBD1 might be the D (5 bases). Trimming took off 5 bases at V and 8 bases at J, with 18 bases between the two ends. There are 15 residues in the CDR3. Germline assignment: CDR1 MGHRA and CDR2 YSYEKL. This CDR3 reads CASSKEQGAREKLFF. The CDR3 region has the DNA TGCGCCAGCAGCAAGGAGCAGGGAGCTCGGGAAAAACTGTTTTTT.

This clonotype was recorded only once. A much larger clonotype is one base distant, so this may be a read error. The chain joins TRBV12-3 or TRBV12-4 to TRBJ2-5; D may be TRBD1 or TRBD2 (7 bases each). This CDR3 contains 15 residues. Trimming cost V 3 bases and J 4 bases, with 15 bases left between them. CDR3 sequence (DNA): TGTGCCAGCAGTTTCCCCGACAGGGAGGGAGAGACCCAGTACTTC. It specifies CASSFPDREGETQYF.

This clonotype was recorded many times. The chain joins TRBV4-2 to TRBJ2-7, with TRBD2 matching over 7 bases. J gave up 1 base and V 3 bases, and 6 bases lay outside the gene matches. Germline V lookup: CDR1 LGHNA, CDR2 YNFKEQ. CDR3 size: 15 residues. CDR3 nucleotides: TGTGCCAGCAGCCAGGTGTGGGGGGGTTCCTACGAGCAGTACTTC. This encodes CASSQVWGGSYEQYF.

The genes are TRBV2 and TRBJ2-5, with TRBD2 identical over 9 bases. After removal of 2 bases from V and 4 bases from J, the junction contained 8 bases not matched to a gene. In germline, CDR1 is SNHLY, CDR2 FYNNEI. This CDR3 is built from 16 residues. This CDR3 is CASSEMSGGQGETQYF. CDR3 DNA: TGTGCCAGCAGTGAAATGAGCGGGGGGCAGGGAGAGACCCAGTACTTC.

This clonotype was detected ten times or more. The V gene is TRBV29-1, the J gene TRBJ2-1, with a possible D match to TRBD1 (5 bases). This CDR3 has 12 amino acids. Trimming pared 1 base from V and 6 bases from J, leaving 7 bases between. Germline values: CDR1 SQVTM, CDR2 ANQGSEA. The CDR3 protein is CSVEARVNEQFF. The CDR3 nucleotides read TGCAGCGTTGAAGCCAGGGTCAATGAGCAGTTCTTC.

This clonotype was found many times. DNA for the CDR3: TGCGCCAGCAGCTTGGCCCTCGTTTCAGGAGAAAAACTGTTTTTT. Its protein product is CASSLALVSGEKLFF. This sequence joins TRBV5-1 and TRBJ1-4; D is ambiguous. Germline CDR1 and CDR2: SGHRS and YFSETQ. Trimming shortened V by 0 bases and J by 8 bases, and 14 bases separated the two germline ends. The CDR3 is 15 amino acids.